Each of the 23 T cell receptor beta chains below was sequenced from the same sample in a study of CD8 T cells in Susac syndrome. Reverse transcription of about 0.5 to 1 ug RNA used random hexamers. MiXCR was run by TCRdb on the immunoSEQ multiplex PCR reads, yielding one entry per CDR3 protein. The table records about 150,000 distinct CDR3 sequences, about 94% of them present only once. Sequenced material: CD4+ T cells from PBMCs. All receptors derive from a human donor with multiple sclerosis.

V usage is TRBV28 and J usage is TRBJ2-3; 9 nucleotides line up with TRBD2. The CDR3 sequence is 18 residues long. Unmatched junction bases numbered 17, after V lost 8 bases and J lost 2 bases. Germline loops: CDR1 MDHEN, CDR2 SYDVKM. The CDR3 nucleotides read TGTGCCAGCGGCATCTTCTGGAGCGGGGGGTTGGACACAGATACGCAGTATTTT. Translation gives CASGIFWSGGLDTDTQYF.

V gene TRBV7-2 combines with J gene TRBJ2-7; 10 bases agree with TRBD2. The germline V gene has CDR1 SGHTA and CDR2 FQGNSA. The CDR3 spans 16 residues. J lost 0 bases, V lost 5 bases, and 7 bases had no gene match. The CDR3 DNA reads TGTGCCAGCAGCATTGGACTAGCGGCAGGCTCCTACGAGCAGTACTTC. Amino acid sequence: CASSIGLAAGSYEQYF.

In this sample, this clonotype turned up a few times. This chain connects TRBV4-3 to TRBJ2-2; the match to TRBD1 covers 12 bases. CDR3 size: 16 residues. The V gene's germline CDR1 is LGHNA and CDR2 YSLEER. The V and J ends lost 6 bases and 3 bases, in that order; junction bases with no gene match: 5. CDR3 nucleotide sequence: TGCGCCAGCAGTCCCGGGACAGGGGGCTACACCGGGGAGCTGTTTTTT. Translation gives CASSPGTGGYTGELFF.

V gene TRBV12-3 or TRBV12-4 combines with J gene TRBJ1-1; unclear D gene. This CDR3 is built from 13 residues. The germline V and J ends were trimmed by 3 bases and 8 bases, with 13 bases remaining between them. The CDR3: CASSLEQMGEAFF. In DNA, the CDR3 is TGTGCCAGCAGTTTGGAACAGATGGGGGAAGCTTTCTTT.

The CDR3 coding sequence is TGTGCCAGCAGAGGCGGCCCCTACGAGCAGTACTTC. Translated: CASRGGPYEQYF. This sequence joins TRBV28 and TRBJ2-7; D is unclear. The germline CDR1 and CDR2 sequences are MDHEN and SYDVKM. Trimming removed 6 bases at V and 2 bases at J, with 8 bases between. The length of the CDR3 is 12 residues.

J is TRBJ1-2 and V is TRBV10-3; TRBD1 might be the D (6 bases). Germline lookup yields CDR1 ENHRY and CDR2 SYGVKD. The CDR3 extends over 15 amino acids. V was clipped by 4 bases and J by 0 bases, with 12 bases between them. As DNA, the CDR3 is TGTGCCATCAGTGCATCGACAGGATCTAACTATGGCTACACCTTC. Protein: CAISASTGSNYGYTF.

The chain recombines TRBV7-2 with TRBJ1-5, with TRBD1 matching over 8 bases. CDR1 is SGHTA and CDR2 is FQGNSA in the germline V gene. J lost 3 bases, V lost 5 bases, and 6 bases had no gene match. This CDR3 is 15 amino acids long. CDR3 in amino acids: CASSTRQGFNQPQHF. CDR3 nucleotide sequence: TGTGCCAGCAGCACGCGACAGGGGTTCAATCAGCCCCAGCATTTT.

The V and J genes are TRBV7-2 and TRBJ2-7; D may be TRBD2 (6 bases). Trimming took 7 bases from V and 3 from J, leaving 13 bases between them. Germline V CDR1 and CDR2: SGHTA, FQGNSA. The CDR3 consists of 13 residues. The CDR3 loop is CASNTGLGYEQYF. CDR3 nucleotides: TGTGCCAGCAATACGGGACTCGGCTACGAGCAGTACTTC.

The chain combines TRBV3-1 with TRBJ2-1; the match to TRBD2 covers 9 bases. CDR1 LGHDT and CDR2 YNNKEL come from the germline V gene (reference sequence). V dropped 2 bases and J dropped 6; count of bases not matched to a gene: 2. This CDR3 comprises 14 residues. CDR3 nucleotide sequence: TGTGCCAGCAGCCAAAGCGGGGGGAGCAATGAGCAGTTCTTC. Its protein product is CASSQSGGSNEQFF.

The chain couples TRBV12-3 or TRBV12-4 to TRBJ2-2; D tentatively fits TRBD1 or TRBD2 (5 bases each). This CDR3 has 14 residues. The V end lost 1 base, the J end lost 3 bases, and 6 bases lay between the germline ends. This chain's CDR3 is CASSLEGHTGELFF. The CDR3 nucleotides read TGTGCCAGCAGTTTAGAGGGACACACCGGGGAGCTGTTTTTT.

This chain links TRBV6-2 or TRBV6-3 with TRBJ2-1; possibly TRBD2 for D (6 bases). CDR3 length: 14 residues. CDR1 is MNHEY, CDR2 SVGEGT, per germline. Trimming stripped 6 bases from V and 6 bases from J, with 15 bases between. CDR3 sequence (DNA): TGTGCCAGCAGGAGGGACTGGGTGTTCAATGAGCAGTTCTTC. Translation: CASRRDWVFNEQFF.

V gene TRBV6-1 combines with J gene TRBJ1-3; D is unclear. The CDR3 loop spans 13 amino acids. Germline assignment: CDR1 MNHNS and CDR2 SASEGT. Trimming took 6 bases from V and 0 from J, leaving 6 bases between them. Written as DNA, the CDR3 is TGTGCCAGCAGGGGAAACTCTGGAAACACCATATATTTT. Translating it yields CASRGNSGNTIYF.

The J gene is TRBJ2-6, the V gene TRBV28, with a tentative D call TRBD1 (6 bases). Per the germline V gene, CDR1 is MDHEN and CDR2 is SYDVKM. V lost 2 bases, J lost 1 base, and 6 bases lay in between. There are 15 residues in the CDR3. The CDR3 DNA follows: TGTGCCAGCAGTTTACAGGGGTCTGGGGCCAACGTCCTGACTTTC. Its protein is CASSLQGSGANVLTF.

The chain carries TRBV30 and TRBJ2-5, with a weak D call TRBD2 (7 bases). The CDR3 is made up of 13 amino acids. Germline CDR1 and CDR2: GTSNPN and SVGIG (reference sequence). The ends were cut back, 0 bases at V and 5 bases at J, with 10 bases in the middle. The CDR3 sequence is CAWSVKGGETQYF. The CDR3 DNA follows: TGTGCCTGGAGTGTAAAGGGGGGGGAGACCCAGTACTTC.

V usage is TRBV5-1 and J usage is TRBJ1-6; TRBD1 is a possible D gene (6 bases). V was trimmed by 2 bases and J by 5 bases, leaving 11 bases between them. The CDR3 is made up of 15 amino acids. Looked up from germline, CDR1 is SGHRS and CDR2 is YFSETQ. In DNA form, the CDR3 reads TGCGCCAGCAGCTTTTGGGGGCTGAATAATTCACCCCTCCACTTT. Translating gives CASSFWGLNNSPLHF. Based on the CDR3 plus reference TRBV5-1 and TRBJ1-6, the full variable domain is KAGVTQTPRYLIKTRGQQVTLSCSPISGHRSVSWYQQTPGQGLQFLFEYFSETQRNKGNFPGRFSGRQFSNSRSEMNVSTLELGDSALYLCASSFWGLNNSPLHFGNGTRLTVT.

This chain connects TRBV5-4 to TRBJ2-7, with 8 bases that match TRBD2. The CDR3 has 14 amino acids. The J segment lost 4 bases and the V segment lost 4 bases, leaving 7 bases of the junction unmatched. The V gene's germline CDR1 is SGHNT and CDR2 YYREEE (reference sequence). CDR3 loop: CASSPPGRAYEQYF. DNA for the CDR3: TGTGCCAGCAGCCCCCCCGGGAGGGCGTACGAGCAGTACTTC.

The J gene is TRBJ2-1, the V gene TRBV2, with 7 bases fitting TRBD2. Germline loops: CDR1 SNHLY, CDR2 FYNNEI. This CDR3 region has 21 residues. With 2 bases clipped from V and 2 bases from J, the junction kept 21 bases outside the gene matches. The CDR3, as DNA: TGTGCCAGCAGTGAAAGAGGTTGGGGGGGGAGTAGGGGTTGGACCTACAATGAGCAGTTCTTC. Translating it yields CASSERGWGGSRGWTYNEQFF.

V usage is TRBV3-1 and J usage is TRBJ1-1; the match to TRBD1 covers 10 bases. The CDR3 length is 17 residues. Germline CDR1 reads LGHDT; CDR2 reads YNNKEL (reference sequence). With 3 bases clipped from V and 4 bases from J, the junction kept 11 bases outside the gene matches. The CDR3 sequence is CASSHPSAGTGVTEAFF. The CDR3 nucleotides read TGTGCCAGCAGCCATCCCTCCGCCGGGACAGGGGTCACTGAAGCTTTCTTT.

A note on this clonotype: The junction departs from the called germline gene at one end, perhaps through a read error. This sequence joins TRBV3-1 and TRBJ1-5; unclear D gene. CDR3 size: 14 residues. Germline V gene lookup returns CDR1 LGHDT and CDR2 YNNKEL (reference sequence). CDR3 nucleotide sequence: TGTGCCAGCAGCAAAGAGAGCGGAGGACTGCCCCAGCATTTT. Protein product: CASSKESGGLPQHF.

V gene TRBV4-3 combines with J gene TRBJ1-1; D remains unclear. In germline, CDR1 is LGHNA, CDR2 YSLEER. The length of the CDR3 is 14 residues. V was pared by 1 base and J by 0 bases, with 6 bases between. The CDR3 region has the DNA TGCGCCAGCAGCCAAGGCAACATGAACACTGAAGCTTTCTTT. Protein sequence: CASSQGNMNTEAFF.

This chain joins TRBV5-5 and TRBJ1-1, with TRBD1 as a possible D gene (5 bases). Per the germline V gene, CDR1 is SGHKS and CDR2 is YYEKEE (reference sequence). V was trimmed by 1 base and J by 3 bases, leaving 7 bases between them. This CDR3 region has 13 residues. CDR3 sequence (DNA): TGTGCCAGCAGCTTGTGGGGGGACACTGAAGCTTTCTTT. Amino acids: CASSLWGDTEAFF.

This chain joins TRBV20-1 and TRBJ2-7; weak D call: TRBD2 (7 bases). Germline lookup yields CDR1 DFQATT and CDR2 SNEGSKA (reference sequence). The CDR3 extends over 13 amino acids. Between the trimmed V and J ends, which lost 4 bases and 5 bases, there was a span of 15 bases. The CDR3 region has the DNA TGCAGTGCTACCCAGGGGAGGGTAAACGAGCAGTACTTC. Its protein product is CSATQGRVNEQYF.

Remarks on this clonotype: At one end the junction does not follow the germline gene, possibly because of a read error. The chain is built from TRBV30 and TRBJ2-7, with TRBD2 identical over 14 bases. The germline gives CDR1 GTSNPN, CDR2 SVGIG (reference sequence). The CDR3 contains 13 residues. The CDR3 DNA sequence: TGTGCCTGGGTTCGCGGGACTAGCGGGGGAATTAACTTC. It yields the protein CAWVRGTSGGINF.